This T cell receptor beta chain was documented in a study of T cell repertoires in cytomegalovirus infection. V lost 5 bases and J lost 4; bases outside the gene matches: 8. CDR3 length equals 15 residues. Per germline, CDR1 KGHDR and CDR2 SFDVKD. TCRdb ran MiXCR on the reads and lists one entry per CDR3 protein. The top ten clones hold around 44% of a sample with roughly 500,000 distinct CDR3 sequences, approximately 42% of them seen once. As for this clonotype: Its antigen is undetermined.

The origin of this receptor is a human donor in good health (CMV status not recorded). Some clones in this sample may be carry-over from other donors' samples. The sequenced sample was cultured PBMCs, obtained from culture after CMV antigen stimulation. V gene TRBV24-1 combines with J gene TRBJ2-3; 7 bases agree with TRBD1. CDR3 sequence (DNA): TGTGCCACCAGTGGAACAGGGGATTACCCAGATACGCAGTATTTT. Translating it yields CATSGTGDYPDTQYF.